This T cell receptor (beta chain) originates from a study of cytomegalovirus exposure and HLA in healthy donors. PCR employed 60 Vbeta and 13 Jbeta primers. The repertoire was sequenced with immunoSEQ multiplex PCR; TCRdb's copy has only in-frame clones and lacks some. The table shows 150,000 or so clones, with 75% to 85% occurring only once. CDR3 length: 13 residues. V was pared by 4 bases and J by 0 bases, with 7 bases between. Germline V gene sequence: CDR1 SGHRS, CDR2 YFSETQ. The sequenced material came from PBMCs. The chain employs TRBV5-1 and TRBJ1-2, with unresolved D. This TCR derives from a man aged 50 to 60 in good health and CMV-seronegative. CDR3: CASSLGSNYGYTF. The CDR3 DNA reads as TGCGCCAGCAGCCTAGGATCTAACTATGGCTACACCTTC.